Below are 19 T cell receptor beta chains sequenced from a single sample in a study of sequential checkpoint blockade in melanoma. Profiling relied on immunoSEQ multiplex PCR, and the TCRdb table lists in-frame clones only, not all of them. The table records about 400 clones, around 20% of them present only once. Treatment specified: randomized to nivolumab then ipilimumab (arm A) or the reverse (arm B). Specimen: tumor tissue (inferred from file names), collected from a patient given nivolumab and ipilimumab in sequence. These receptors came from a human donor with melanoma.

Here the CDR3 DNA reads TGCGCCAGCACCGCGACAGGCGCGTCCTACGAGCAGTACTTC. It codes for CASTATGASYEQYF. The chain employs TRBV10-2 and TRBJ2-7, with D tentatively TRBD1 (6 bases). CDR1 is WSHSY and CDR2 is SAAADI in the germline V gene. This CDR3 has 14 amino acids. V lost 7 bases to trimming and J lost 1 base, with 14 bases between them.

This clone turned up a few times. The V and J genes are TRBV6-8 and TRBJ1-5; D may be TRBD1 (5 bases). CDR1 MNHGY and CDR2 SAAAGT come from the germline V gene. This CDR3 has 15 residues. Trimming shortened V by 10 bases and J by 2 bases, and 18 bases separated the two germline ends. The CDR3 reads CAIREAGIGNQPQHF. The DNA for the CDR3 is TGTGCCATCAGGGAGGCGGGGATCGGCAATCAGCCCCAGCATTTT.

This clone was observed a handful of times. The chain has TRBV30 and TRBJ2-2; D is unresolved. The CDR3 has 14 amino acids. In germline, CDR1 is GTSNPN, CDR2 SVGIG (reference sequence). V lost 5 bases and J 0 bases, leaving 10 bases between the germline ends. The CDR3 sequence: CAWVLTANTGELFF. CDR3 sequence (DNA): TGTGCCTGGGTTTTAACGGCGAACACCGGGGAGCTGTTTTTT.

J is TRBJ2-7 and V is TRBV14; 9 bases match TRBD1. Germline CDR1 reads SGHDN; CDR2 reads FVKESK. This CDR3 spans 14 amino acids. J lost 5 bases, V lost 4 bases, and 6 bases had no gene match. CDR3 sequence reads: CASSPRQGVNEQYF. CDR3 sequence (DNA): TGTGCCAGCAGCCCCAGACAGGGGGTCAACGAGCAGTACTTC. The full variable domain, with the rest looked up from reference TRBV14 and TRBJ2-7, is EAGVTQFPSHSVIEKGQTVTLRCDPISGHDNLYWYRRVMGKEIKFLLHFVKESKQDESGMPNNRFLAERTGGTYSTLKVQPAELEDSGVYFCASSPRQGVNEQYFGPGTRLTVT.

This chain uses TRBV11-3 with TRBJ1-4, with a possible D match to TRBD1 (5 bases). This CDR3 contains 17 residues. The V gene lost 1 base and the J gene lost 4 bases, with 16 bases spanning the gap. Germline V gives CDR1 SGHNT, CDR2 YENEEA. The DNA for the CDR3 is TGTGCCAGCAGCTTAGGAGTCTTCGGGGGAATTAATGAAAAACTGTTTTTT. Translating it yields CASSLGVFGGINEKLFF.

This clone is a singleton in its sample. J is TRBJ1-5 and V is TRBV19; 7 bases match TRBD1. This CDR3 comprises 16 residues. After removal of 4 bases from V and 0 bases from J, the junction contained 6 bases not matched to a gene. Germline V gives CDR1 LNHDA, CDR2 SQIVND (reference sequence). As DNA, the CDR3 is TGTGCCAGTAGTACCGGGACAGCTTATAGCAATCAGCCCCAGCATTTT. Translating gives CASSTGTAYSNQPQHF.

In its sample, this clone was seen a few times. The chain couples TRBV30 to TRBJ1-1, with D uncertain. Trimming took 7 bases from V and 1 from J, leaving 7 bases between them. Germline V gene data show CDR1 as GTSNPN and CDR2 as SVGIG (reference sequence). This CDR3 region has 11 residues. Here the CDR3 reads CAYERNTEAFF. CDR3 in DNA: TGTGCCTACGAGAGGAACACTGAAGCTTTCTTT.

The genes are TRBV9 and TRBJ2-3; D is possibly TRBD2 (5 bases). This CDR3 has 17 residues. V lost 0 bases, J lost 2 bases, and 16 bases lay in between. CDR1 and CDR2 (germline): SGDLS, YYNGEE. The CDR3 spells CASSVGEGHTITDTQYF. The DNA of the CDR3 is TGTGCCAGCAGCGTAGGCGAGGGTCATACAATCACAGATACGCAGTATTTT.

The chain joins TRBV6-8 to TRBJ2-7; no definite D call. V shed 8 bases and J shed 5 bases, with 16 bases lying between them. The CDR3 runs to 13 residues. Looked up from germline, CDR1 is MNHGY and CDR2 is SAAAGT. The CDR3 DNA sequence: TGTGCCAGCGTAGGACCTTTGGGGAACGAGCAGTACGTC. Translating gives CASVGPLGNEQYV.

In this sample, this clone is large. V is TRBV6-8 and J is TRBJ2-1; D gene unclear. CDR3 length equals 12 residues. V lost 7 bases and J lost 3, with 7 bases in between. The germline CDR1 and CDR2 sequences are MNHGY and SAAAGT. The CDR3 sequence is CASTSYYNEQFF. The CDR3 DNA reads as TGTGCCAGCACCTCCTACTACAATGAGCAGTTCTTC.

This clone ranks as medium-sized. V usage is TRBV11-3 and J usage is TRBJ2-3; 12 bases map to TRBD2. This CDR3 region has 16 residues. In germline, CDR1 is SGHNT, CDR2 YENEEA. V shed 2 bases, J shed 6 bases, and the junction held 6 bases outside the gene matches. CDR3 DNA: TGTGCCAGCAGCTTACCTAGCGGGAGGGCCTTGGATACGCAGTATTTT. It translates to CASSLPSGRALDTQYF.

This clone is medium-sized by share. The genes are TRBV11-3 and TRBJ1-2, with 7 bases fitting TRBD1. The CDR3 length is 14 residues. Germline trimming cut 5 bases from V and 2 bases from J; bases unmatched to any gene: 5. Germline CDR1 and CDR2: SGHNT and YENEEA. CDR3 residues: CASSPPTGNYGYTF. Written as DNA, the CDR3 is TGTGCCAGCAGCCCCCCGACAGGGAACTATGGCTACACCTTC.

The chain joins TRBV18 to TRBJ2-7; TRBD2 agrees at 7 bases. CDR3 length: 14 amino acids. Trimming at V came to 0 bases and at J to 5 bases, leaving 4 bases not matched to a gene. From germline, CDR1 is KGHSH and CDR2 LQKENI. The CDR3 coding sequence is TGTGCCAGCTCACCACCGGGACTACTAGACGAGCAGTACGTC. It yields the protein CASSPPGLLDEQYV.

The chain employs TRBV12-5 and TRBJ2-1, with D possibly TRBD1 on 5 matching bases. From germline, CDR1 is LGHNT and CDR2 FRNRAP. The CDR3 spans 12 residues. Here the CDR3 DNA reads TGTGCCAGCCAGGGTTGGGACAATGAGCAGTTCTTC. Residues: CASQGWDNEQFF.

The rearrangement links TRBV29-1 to TRBJ2-1; 7 bases agree with TRBD2. The germline V gene encodes CDR1 SQVTM and CDR2 ANQGSEA. J was trimmed by 5 bases and V by 4 bases; bases with no gene match: 8. The CDR3 loop spans 14 amino acids. The CDR3 DNA is TGCAGCGTTGTATACGGGACTACCGACAATGAGCAGTTCTTC. This gives the protein CSVVYGTTDNEQFF.

In its sample, this clone was seen a few times. J is TRBJ2-3 and V is TRBV30; D unclear. V was cut by 4 bases and J by 6 bases, with 8 bases left in between. Germline values: CDR1 GTSNPN, CDR2 SVGIG (reference sequence). The CDR3 has 11 residues. In DNA form, the CDR3 reads TGTGCCTGGATATCGCGGGATACGCAGTATTTT. It is translated as CAWISRDTQYF.

This clone turned up a few times. The genes are TRBV18 and TRBJ2-2; unclear D gene. The CDR3 has 14 amino acids. CDR1 and CDR2 (germline): KGHSH, LQKENI. Between the trimmed V and J ends, which lost 6 bases and 0 bases, there was a span of 8 bases. CDR3 loop: CASSVSTNTGELFF. The CDR3 nucleotides are TGTGCCAGCTCGGTGTCAACGAACACCGGGGAGCTGTTTTTT.

This clone counts as large. The V gene is TRBV11-3, the J gene TRBJ2-2; a weak D match, TRBD1 (6 bases). The germline gives CDR1 SGHNT, CDR2 YENEEA. V was clipped by 1 base and J by 1 base, with 7 bases between them. There are 15 residues in the CDR3. As DNA, the CDR3 is TGTGCCAGCAGCTTAGGAGGGGGGAACACCGGGGAGCTGTTTTTT. This codes for CASSLGGGNTGELFF. Supplemented by reference TRBV11-3 and TRBJ2-2, the full variable domain reads EAGVVQSPRYKIIEKKQPVAFWCNPISGHNTLYWYLQNLGQGPELLIRYENEEAVDDSQLPKDRFSAERLKGVDSTLKIQPAELGDSAVYLCASSLGGGNTGELFFGEGSRLTVL.

This clone counts as medium-sized. The chain has TRBV9 and TRBJ2-2, with TRBD2 matching over 12 bases. Trimming removed 0 bases from V and 0 bases from J; junction bases left unmatched: 0. The CDR3 runs 17 residues. Looked up from germline, CDR1 is SGDLS and CDR2 is YYNGEE. The CDR3, as DNA: TGTGCCAGCAGCGTAGGGACTAGCGGGGCGAACACCGGGGAGCTGTTTTTT. This encodes CASSVGTSGANTGELFF.